These 31 T cell receptor beta chains originate from one sample sequenced in a study of control samples from healthy donors and cancer patients. TCRdb's copy holds only in-frame clones and misses some; the assay was immunoSEQ multiplex PCR. Here the sample spans 150,000 to 200,000 clones, 85% to 95% being singletons. Sequencing input: blood. The receptors derive from a man aged 18 to 30 in good health.

The genes are TRBV7-8 and TRBJ1-3, with D maybe TRBD1 (6 bases). Trimming pared 1 base from V and 3 bases from J, leaving 13 bases between. This CDR3 region has 16 residues. Germline CDR1 reads SGHVS; CDR2 reads FQNEAQ. The CDR3 spells CASSLDRVMLGNTIYF. The CDR3 nucleotides are TGTGCCAGCAGCTTAGACAGGGTAATGCTTGGAAACACCATATATTTT.

This clone appeared once. The chain has TRBV19 and TRBJ1-2; unclear D gene. The germline gives CDR1 LNHDA, CDR2 SQIVND (reference sequence). The V end was cut by 2 bases, the J end by 4 bases, with 11 bases between. The CDR3 contains 14 residues. CDR3 amino acids: CASSIYRTSYGYTF. The CDR3 DNA sequence: TGTGCCAGTAGTATATATAGGACCTCCTATGGCTACACCTTC.

CDR3 protein: CASSLGQGDYEQYF. The CDR3 bases are TGCGCCAGCAGCTTGGGGCAGGGAGACTACGAGCAGTACTTC. J is TRBJ2-7 and V is TRBV5-1; D could derive from TRBD1 or TRBD2 (5 bases each). This CDR3 contains 14 residues. From germline, CDR1 is SGHRS and CDR2 YFSETQ. The V gene lost 0 bases and the J gene lost 3 bases, with 10 bases spanning the gap.

The J gene is TRBJ2-1, the V gene TRBV19; unclear D gene. Trimming shortened V by 5 bases and J by 9 bases, and 14 bases separated the two germline ends. This CDR3 has 13 residues. Germline CDR1 LNHDA, CDR2 SQIVND (reference sequence). The CDR3 protein is CASSPGQPPEQFF. In DNA form, the CDR3 reads TGTGCCAGTAGTCCGGGCCAACCCCCTGAGCAGTTCTTC. The full variable domain, completed using reference TRBV19 and TRBJ2-1, is DGGITQSPKYLFRKEGQNVTLSCEQNLNHDAMYWYRQDPGQGLRLIYYSQIVNDFQKGDIAEGYSVSREKKESFPLTVTSAQKNPTAFYLCASSPGQPPEQFFGPGTRLTVL.

The chain recombines TRBV28 with TRBJ2-1, with D possibly being TRBD2 (5 bases). CDR3 length: 12 amino acids. V lost 7 bases to trimming and J lost 8 bases, with 12 bases between them. The V gene's germline CDR1 is MDHEN and CDR2 SYDVKM. This chain's CDR3 is CASINGVDEQFF. As DNA, the CDR3 is TGTGCCAGCATCAACGGGGTGGATGAGCAGTTCTTC.

The chain carries TRBV7-3 and TRBJ2-1; 9 bases line up with TRBD2. CDR1 and CDR2 (germline): SGHTA, FQGTGA. The V gene end was trimmed by 5 bases and the J gene end by 6 bases; junction bases not matched to a gene: 11. CDR3 size: 16 residues. This chain's CDR3 is CASSPQGGGAVNEQFF. DNA for the CDR3: TGTGCCAGCAGCCCTCAGGGCGGGGGGGCCGTCAATGAGCAGTTCTTC.

This clone was recorded only once. V and J are TRBV7-8 and TRBJ2-4; possible D gene TRBD1, 6 bases. CDR3 length: 17 amino acids. V gave up 5 bases and J gave up 0 bases, with 17 bases separating them. Germline V gene data show CDR1 as SGHVS and CDR2 as FQNEAQ. The DNA of the CDR3 is TGTGCCAGCAGCCCAAAGACAGGACCCTTAGCCAAAAACATTCAGTACTTC. Amino acid sequence: CASSPKTGPLAKNIQYF.

The gene calls are TRBV6-5 and TRBJ2-7; D unclear. The ends were cut back, 8 bases at V and 2 bases at J, with 16 bases in the middle. CDR3 length: 14 amino acids. Per the germline V gene, CDR1 is MNHEY and CDR2 is SVGAGI. CDR3 amino acids: CASSEALNTYEQYF. CDR3 DNA sequence: TGTGCCAGCTCCGAGGCCCTTAACACCTACGAGCAGTACTTC.

The V call is TRBV3-1 (or the pseudogene TRBV3-2), the J call TRBJ1-1; perhaps TRBD1 as D (5 bases). V was cut by 5 bases and J by 5 bases, with 21 bases left in between. In germline, CDR1 is LGHDT, CDR2 YNNKEL (reference sequence). The CDR3 loop spans 16 amino acids. The CDR3 nucleotides read TGTGCCAGCAGCGTCACGGGGGGGTCCGCGGGGACTGAAGCTTTCTTT. Protein sequence: CASSVTGGSAGTEAFF.

This clone was recorded once. This chain links TRBV7-8 with TRBJ1-6; 7 bases fit TRBD1. This CDR3 region has 16 residues. Germline trimming cut 0 bases from V and 7 bases from J; bases unmatched to any gene: 6. Germline V gene lookup returns CDR1 SGHVS and CDR2 FQNEAQ. The CDR3 sequence is CASSLAQGGENSPLHF. CDR3 DNA: TGTGCCAGCAGCTTAGCGCAAGGGGGCGAAAATTCACCCCTCCACTTT.

The chain joins TRBV14 to TRBJ1-2; the D is unclear. The CDR3 runs 16 residues. CDR1 and CDR2 (germline): SGHDN, FVKESK. Trimming stripped 0 bases from V and 0 bases from J, with 11 bases between. CDR3 DNA: TGTGCCAGCAGCCAAGATGCATTTAAAGCTAACTATGGCTACACCTTC. This codes for CASSQDAFKANYGYTF.

The V call is TRBV27, the J call TRBJ2-7; TRBD1 might be the D (7 bases). Germline CDR1 MNHEY, CDR2 SMNVEV (reference sequence). V shed 5 bases and J shed 1 base, with 18 bases lying between them. The CDR3 totals 16 residues. The CDR3 bases are TGTGCCAGCAGTCTACGCGGGACAGATCTTTCCTACGAGCAGTACTTC. This gives the protein CASSLRGTDLSYEQYF.

This chain uses TRBV4-2 with TRBJ1-1; 7 nucleotides agree with TRBD1. V shed 4 bases, J shed 6 bases, and the junction held 20 bases outside the gene matches. The V gene's germline CDR1 is LGHNA and CDR2 YNFKEQ. The CDR3 consists of 18 residues. The CDR3 spells CASSPGTGAPAKIPEAFF. The CDR3 DNA reads as TGTGCCAGCAGCCCCGGTACAGGGGCCCCCGCAAAGATTCCTGAAGCTTTCTTT.

The chain couples TRBV30 to TRBJ2-7, with a weak D call TRBD1 (5 bases). CDR3 length: 12 residues. Trimming stripped 5 bases from V and 5 bases from J, with 13 bases between. Looked up from germline, CDR1 is GTSNPN and CDR2 is SVGIG (reference sequence). In DNA form, the CDR3 reads TGTGCCTGGGGGCAGGGTTTCGACGAGCAGTACTTC. It encodes CAWGQGFDEQYF.

The table lists this clone with a few counts. The chain recombines TRBV2 with TRBJ2-5, with D perhaps TRBD1 (6 bases). Looked up from germline, CDR1 is SNHLY and CDR2 is FYNNEI. V was cut by 11 bases and J by 2 bases, with 18 bases left in between. The CDR3 contains 14 residues. The CDR3, as DNA: TGTGCCGCCTCCCGGGACACAGGGCAAGAGACCCAGTACTTC. Translated, it gives CAASRDTGQETQYF.

This chain joins TRBV6-5 and TRBJ2-7; TRBD1 aligns across 7 bases. The CDR3 length is 15 residues. The germline gives CDR1 MNHEY, CDR2 SVGAGI. With V trimmed by 2 bases and J by 4 bases, 8 bases remained unmatched. CDR3 bases: TGTGCCAGCAGTTACGTTACAGGGGCAGGGTACGAGCAGTACTTC. This encodes CASSYVTGAGYEQYF.

This clone was seen a single time. This chain uses TRBV24-1 with TRBJ2-7; 9 bases agree with TRBD1. V shed 2 bases and J 7 bases; nucleotides not matched to a gene: 8. CDR3 length equals 15 residues. Germline V gene sequence: CDR1 KGHDR, CDR2 SFDVKD. The chain's CDR3 is CATSDSGTGLWEQYF. CDR3 coding DNA: TGTGCCACCAGTGATTCCGGGACAGGGTTGTGGGAGCAGTACTTC.

The chain recombines TRBV7-2 with TRBJ2-2; D not resolved. CDR3 size: 14 residues. Trimming removed 2 bases from V and 6 bases from J, with 10 bases in between. Germline assignment: CDR1 SGHTA and CDR2 FQGNSA. The CDR3 DNA reads as TGTGCCAGCAGCTTACCAGCACGGGCCGGGGAGCTGTTTTTT. Amino acids: CASSLPARAGELFF.

CDR3 sequence (DNA): TGTGCCAGCAGCACAAAGACAGGGGGCGACTATGGCTACACCTTC. It encodes CASSTKTGGDYGYTF. The chain employs TRBV7-8 and TRBJ1-2, with 10 bases that match TRBD1. The V and J ends lost 5 bases and 3 bases, in that order; junction bases with no gene match: 6. The CDR3 is 15 residues long. CDR1 and CDR2 from the germline V gene are SGHVS and FQNEAQ.

This chain connects TRBV12-5 to TRBJ2-1; TRBD1 or TRBD2 may be the D gene (6 bases each). V was clipped by 3 bases and J by 4 bases, with 16 bases between them. This CDR3 contains 16 residues. Germline V CDR1 and CDR2: LGHNT, FRNRAP. As DNA, the CDR3 is TGTGCTAGTGGTTTCTCTCTGGGGGGCACTTACAATGAGCAGTTCTTC. It codes for CASGFSLGGTYNEQFF.

The chain has TRBV21-1 and TRBJ1-1. TRBV21-1 is termed a pseudogene. CDR3 length equals 11 residues. The CDR3 loop is CASSKKSEAFF. CDR3 in DNA: TGTGCCAGCAGCAAAAAGTCTGAAGCTTTCTTT.

The J gene is TRBJ1-3, the V gene TRBV5-4; TRBD1 agrees at 9 bases. The V gene's germline CDR1 is SGHNT and CDR2 YYREEE (reference sequence). This CDR3 region has 16 residues. The V gene end was trimmed by 2 bases and the J gene end by 4 bases; junction bases not matched to a gene: 7. The CDR3 DNA follows: TGTGCCAGCAGCTTCAACACAGGGGGCTTCGGAAACACCATATATTTT. Amino acid sequence: CASSFNTGGFGNTIYF.

The chain has TRBV5-6 and TRBJ2-3, with 10 bases aligning to TRBD2. CDR1 and CDR2 (germline): SGHDT, YYEEEE. The CDR3 totals 16 residues. V lost 3 bases and J lost 6; bases outside the gene matches: 10. CDR3 DNA: TGTGCCAGCAGCTCACGAGCGGGGGGGCCGGGTGATACGCAGTATTTT. Its translation: CASSSRAGGPGDTQYF.

This sequence joins TRBV11-2 and TRBJ2-7; 9 bases are a match to TRBD1. J lost 5 bases, V lost 6 bases, and 17 bases had no gene match. This CDR3 is 17 amino acids long. Germline-derived CDR1 and CDR2 are SGHAT and FQNNGV. The CDR3 bases are TGTGCCAGCAGTCGCCGGACAGGGGATAGCACGGGGGACGAGCAGTACTTC. This gives the protein CASSRRTGDSTGDEQYF. The whole variable domain, filled in from reference TRBV11-2 and TRBJ2-7, reads EAGVAQSPRYKIIEKRQSVAFWCNPISGHATLYWYQQILGQGPKLLIQFQNNGVVDDSQLPKDRFSAERLKGVDSTLKIQPAKLEDSAVYLCASSRRTGDSTGDEQYFGPGTRLTVT.

This clone was recorded only once. The V and J genes are TRBV9 and TRBJ2-3, with D possibly matching TRBD1 (6 bases). CDR1 SGDLS and CDR2 YYNGEE come from the germline V gene. Between the trimmed V and J ends, which lost 4 bases and 5 bases, there was a span of 14 bases. This CDR3 is 14 amino acids long. The DNA for the CDR3 is TGTGCCAGCAGCATTTCGAGGGGGAGAGATACGCAGTATTTT. Translation gives CASSISRGRDTQYF.

This chain connects TRBV30 to TRBJ2-1; D assignment may be TRBD1 or TRBD2 (5 bases each). Trimming left V 0 bases short and J 1 base short, with 13 bases between. CDR3 size: 16 residues. In germline, CDR1 is GTSNPN, CDR2 SVGIG (reference sequence). Written as DNA, the CDR3 is TGTGCCTGGAGTGTAAGCCGGGGCCTGTCCTACAATGAGCAGTTCTTC. Protein product: CAWSVSRGLSYNEQFF.

The J gene is TRBJ1-3, the V gene TRBV14, with 9 bases fitting TRBD1. This CDR3 contains 15 residues. With 1 base clipped from V and 3 bases from J, the junction kept 1 base outside the gene matches. Germline V gives CDR1 SGHDN, CDR2 FVKESK. CDR3 bases: TGTGCCAGCAGCCAAGGGGACAGGGTTGGAAACACCATATATTTT. Amino acids: CASSQGDRVGNTIYF.

The chain combines TRBV5-1 with TRBJ2-5; D might be TRBD2 (7 bases). The CDR3 extends over 15 amino acids. From germline, CDR1 is SGHRS and CDR2 YFSETQ. V was pared by 3 bases and J by 5 bases, with 17 bases between. DNA of the CDR3: TGCGCCAGCAGCTCCGGGGGGCGAATTGTGGAGACCCAGTACTTC. It specifies CASSSGGRIVETQYF.

V and J are TRBV4-1 and TRBJ2-2; unclear D gene. The V end lost 2 bases, the J end lost 3 bases, and 7 bases lay between the germline ends. The CDR3 is made up of 14 amino acids. Germline V gene sequence: CDR1 MGHRA, CDR2 YSYEKL. CDR3 in amino acids: CASSQRAYTGELFF. For the CDR3, the DNA is TGCGCCAGCAGCCAACGGGCCTACACCGGGGAGCTGTTTTTT.

V usage is TRBV5-1 and J usage is TRBJ2-1, with TRBD1 matching over 9 bases. The germline CDR1 and CDR2 sequences are SGHRS and YFSETQ. V trimming: 2 bases; J trimming: 1 base; junction bases outside the gene matches: 4. The CDR3 totals 16 residues. CDR3: CASSFGTGLSYNEQFF. The CDR3, as DNA: TGCGCCAGCAGCTTCGGGACAGGGTTGTCCTACAATGAGCAGTTCTTC.

V and J are TRBV28 and TRBJ1-5, with 10 bases lining up with TRBD1. The germline V gene encodes CDR1 MDHEN and CDR2 SYDVKM. The V gene end was trimmed by 5 bases and the J gene end by 6 bases; junction bases not matched to a gene: 16. The CDR3 is 18 residues long. The CDR3 DNA reads TGTGCCAGCAGTCCGTCTTTTTGGGACAGGGGTCTTGGTCAGCCCCAGCATTTT. Protein product: CASSPSFWDRGLGQPQHF. Drawing the rest from reference TRBV28 and TRBJ1-5, the complete variable domain is DVKVTQSSRYLVKRTGEKVFLECVQDMDHENMFWYRQDPGLGLRLIYFSYDVKMKEKGDIPEGYSVSREKKERFSLILESASTNQTSMYLCASSPSFWDRGLGQPQHFGDGTRLSIL.